One and the same sample provided the 20 T cell receptor beta chains below, sequenced in a study of PD-1 blockade in mismatch repair-deficient tumors. Data came from immunoSEQ multiplex PCR; TCRdb stores just in-frame clones and leaves some out. The repertoire holds around 110,000 clones, with 60% to 85% as singletons. The sample here was peripheral blood, taken about 60 weeks after starting pembrolizumab. The receptors come from an adult with mismatch repair-deficient cancer.

CDR3 nucleotides: TGCAGCGCATCGGACAACTATGGCTACACCTTC. Amino acid sequence: CSASDNYGYTF. The chain uses TRBV29-1 and TRBJ1-2; D is uncertain. The V end was cut by 7 bases, the J end by 2 bases, with 8 bases between. The CDR3 is 11 residues long. Germline values: CDR1 SQVTM, CDR2 ANQGSEA.

This sequence joins TRBV11-3 and TRBJ1-1; D might be TRBD1 (5 bases). V lost 0 bases, J lost 8 bases, and 10 bases lay in between. This CDR3 has 13 residues. The V gene's germline CDR1 is SGHNT and CDR2 YENEEA. CDR3: CASSLDFGGEAFF. DNA for the CDR3: TGTGCCAGCAGCTTAGATTTCGGGGGGGAAGCTTTCTTT. Full variable domain (outside the CDR3, taken from reference TRBV11-3 and TRBJ1-1): EAGVVQSPRYKIIEKKQPVAFWCNPISGHNTLYWYLQNLGQGPELLIRYENEEAVDDSQLPKDRFSAERLKGVDSTLKIQPAELGDSAVYLCASSLDFGGEAFFGQGTRLTVV.

J is TRBJ2-7 and V is TRBV4-3; 7 nucleotides line up with TRBD1. Germline CDR1 LGHNA, CDR2 YSLEER. V lost 4 bases, J lost 5 bases, and 8 bases stayed unmatched. This CDR3 is 14 amino acids long. The CDR3 here is CASSPTTGFDEQYF. CDR3 sequence (DNA): TGCGCCAGCAGCCCGACGACAGGGTTCGACGAGCAGTACTTC.

The rearrangement joins TRBV7-2 to TRBJ1-2, with D perhaps matching TRBD1 (5 bases). This CDR3 is built from 13 residues. Looked up from germline, CDR1 is SGHTA and CDR2 is FQGNSA. V lost 1 base and J 7 bases, leaving 10 bases between the germline ends. In nucleotides, the CDR3 is TGTGCCAGCAGCTTAGATGCAGGGTTTGGCTACACCTTC. This sequence encodes CASSLDAGFGYTF.

This clone showed up many times. This chain connects TRBV10-3 to TRBJ2-7; 9 bases are shared with TRBD1. This CDR3 contains 15 residues. Germline V gene sequence: CDR1 ENHRY, CDR2 SYGVKD. Trimming cost V 6 bases and J 1 base; bases outside gene matches: 7. CDR3 coding DNA: TGTGCCATCAGGGGGACAGGGCCGAGTTCCTACGAGCAGTACTTC. This translates into CAIRGTGPSSYEQYF.

The sample holds a few counts of this clone. This rearrangement joins TRBV18 to TRBJ2-2; D uncertain. The CDR3 is made up of 12 amino acids. Germline values: CDR1 KGHSH, CDR2 LQKENI. Trimming stripped 2 bases from V and 6 bases from J, with 4 bases between. The CDR3 bases are TGTGCCAGCTCACCAGGGGCCGGGGAGCTGTTTTTT. Translated: CASSPGAGELFF.

This chain connects TRBV5-1 to TRBJ2-1; no firm D call. The CDR3 extends over 15 amino acids. Germline assignment: CDR1 SGHRS and CDR2 YFSETQ. Deletions cut 2 bases from V and 4 bases from J, with 13 bases between. The CDR3 DNA sequence: TGCGCCAGCAGCTTTGCGTCAGCGCCTTACAATGAGCAGTTCTTC. Protein product: CASSFASAPYNEQFF.

The chain employs TRBV7-2 and TRBJ2-3, with no clear D. The CDR3 loop spans 12 amino acids. V was clipped by 3 bases and J by 0 bases, with 1 base between them. Germline V CDR1 and CDR2: SGHTA, FQGNSA. The CDR3 nucleotides are TGTGCCAGCAGCTTTAGCACAGATACGCAGTATTTT. Translating it yields CASSFSTDTQYF.

The CDR3 loop is CASILRDRPSYEQYF. In DNA form, the CDR3 reads TGTGCCAGCATTCTCCGGGACCGACCTTCCTACGAGCAGTACTTC. This chain joins TRBV2 and TRBJ2-7; TRBD1 or TRBD2 may be the D gene (5 bases each). CDR3 length: 15 amino acids. Looked up from germline, CDR1 is SNHLY and CDR2 is FYNNEI. Trimming removed 7 bases at V and 1 base at J, with 17 bases between.

The chain is built from TRBV5-1 and TRBJ1-5, with D tentatively TRBD1 (5 bases). The CDR3 covers 16 residues. The germline V and J ends were trimmed by 3 bases and 0 bases, with 13 bases remaining between them. Germline CDR1 and CDR2: SGHRS and YFSETQ. This chain's CDR3 is CASSYLPGDSNQPQHF. CDR3 DNA: TGCGCCAGCAGCTACCTACCGGGGGATAGCAATCAGCCCCAGCATTTT.

Ten or more counts support this clone. The chain employs TRBV11-1 and TRBJ2-7, with D possibly called TRBD1 or TRBD2 (5 bases each). V lost 1 base to trimming and J lost 6 bases, with 13 bases between them. The CDR3 is 14 amino acids. Germline-derived CDR1 and CDR2 are SGHAT and FQDESV (reference sequence). The CDR3 DNA sequence: TGTGCCAGCAGCTTAGTTTCTGGGGCGGGCGAGCAGTACTTC. The encoded protein is CASSLVSGAGEQYF. Together with reference TRBV11-1 and TRBJ2-7, the CDR3 gives the full variable domain: EAEVAQSPRYKITEKSQAVAFWCDPISGHATLYWYRQILGQGPELLVQFQDESVVDDSQLPKDRFSAERLKGVDSTLKIQPAELGDSAMYLCASSLVSGAGEQYFGPGTRLTVT.

This chain uses TRBV27 with TRBJ2-1, with D perhaps TRBD2 (6 bases). CDR3 size: 11 residues. Germline V gene data show CDR1 as MNHEY and CDR2 as SMNVEV (reference sequence). With 6 bases removed from V and 9 bases from J, the gap between germline ends came to 9 bases. CDR3 DNA sequence: TGTGCCAGCAGCCGGGGAGGTGAGCAGTTCTTC. Translating gives CASSRGGEQFF.

This sequence joins TRBV7-9 and TRBJ2-1; D uncertain. The CDR3 consists of 13 residues. Germline values: CDR1 SEHNR, CDR2 FQNEAQ (reference sequence). V was clipped by 5 bases and J by 12 bases, with 17 bases between them. The CDR3 DNA reads as TGTGCCAGCAGCCCTAGTGTGGGATGGGGGCAGTTCTTC. Translation: CASSPSVGWGQFF.

The chain combines TRBV5-1 with TRBJ2-6; TRBD1 is a possible D gene (5 bases). Deletions cut 7 bases from V and 2 bases from J, with 13 bases between. Looked up from germline, CDR1 is SGHRS and CDR2 is YFSETQ. The CDR3 runs 15 residues. The chain's CDR3 is CASGVQGAGANVLTF. CDR3 bases: TGCGCCAGCGGGGTGCAGGGTGCTGGGGCCAACGTCCTGACTTTC. The full variable domain, in which reference TRBV5-1 and TRBJ2-6 provide the parts outside the CDR3, is KAGVTQTPRYLIKTRGQQVTLSCSPISGHRSVSWYQQTPGQGLQFLFEYFSETQRNKGNFPGRFSGRQFSNSRSEMNVSTLELGDSALYLCASGVQGAGANVLTFGAGSRLTVL.

This clone turned up a few times. V gene TRBV5-1 combines with J gene TRBJ2-1, with a weak D call TRBD1 (5 bases). The germline V gene encodes CDR1 SGHRS and CDR2 YFSETQ. The CDR3 extends over 15 amino acids. The V end lost 4 bases, the J end lost 6 bases, and 17 bases lay between the germline ends. Here the CDR3 DNA reads TGCGCCAGCAGCACGCTTCAGGGATCGGTCAATGAGCAGTTCTTC. Translation gives CASSTLQGSVNEQFF.

V is TRBV29-1 and J is TRBJ2-6; 7 bases line up with TRBD1. CDR3 length equals 13 residues. V trimming: 6 bases; J trimming: 3 bases; junction bases outside the gene matches: 2. CDR1 and CDR2 from the germline V gene are SQVTM and ANQGSEA. The CDR3 coding sequence is TGCAGCGTAGGGGGCGGTGGGGCCAACGTCCTGACTTTC. Residues: CSVGGGGANVLTF.

The CDR3 sequence: CASSSPGQGLSGAFF. The DNA of the CDR3 is TGTGCCAGCAGTTCCCCGGGACAGGGACTTAGCGGAGCTTTCTTT. The chain carries TRBV27 and TRBJ1-1, with 9 positions matching TRBD1. Germline lookup yields CDR1 MNHEY and CDR2 SMNVEV (reference sequence). This CDR3 has 15 amino acids. With 4 bases clipped from V and 10 bases from J, the junction kept 13 bases outside the gene matches.

This clone occurred once. The chain couples TRBV4-2 to TRBJ1-1; 7 bases line up with TRBD1. Germline-derived CDR1 and CDR2 are LGHNA and YNFKEQ. V was pared by 0 bases and J by 1 base, with 8 bases of the junction left unmatched. This CDR3 region has 17 residues. The CDR3 loop reads CASSQDPIQGRNTEAFF. DNA for the CDR3: TGTGCCAGCAGCCAAGATCCGATACAGGGGAGGAACACTGAAGCTTTCTTT.

For this clone: It is likely a read error, because the conserved phenylalanine at the end of the CDR3 is missing. The DNA is left out, because the CDR3 cannot be placed on it with certainty; the CDR3 is given as TCRdb lists it. The chain links TRBV6-5 to TRBJ1-1; TRBD1, the D gene given by the table, was not confirmed from the DNA. 11 amino acids form the CDR3, both terminal residues included. Germline V lookup: CDR1 MNHEY, CDR2 SVGAGI. The CDR3: CASSSPDTSKH.

The chain couples TRBV5-6 to TRBJ2-1, with 7 bases fitting TRBD2. This CDR3 contains 15 residues. V shed 4 bases and J 7 bases; nucleotides not matched to a gene: 11. Germline CDR1 is SGHDT and CDR2 is YYEEEE. The CDR3 is CASSRPAPGGNEQFF. DNA of the CDR3: TGTGCCAGCAGCCGCCCCGCCCCCGGGGGGAATGAGCAGTTCTTC.